A single sample gave rise to the 23 T cell receptor beta chains below, sequenced in a study of cytomegalovirus exposure and HLA in healthy donors. PCR employed 60 Vbeta and 13 Jbeta primers. TCRdb's table, derived via immunoSEQ multiplex PCR, lists solely in-frame clones and lacks some. Of 95,000 to 150,000 clones in the sample, approximately 72% were seen once. The sample was PBMCs. The receptors derive from a man younger than 35 in good health and CMV-seronegative.

V usage is TRBV19 and J usage is TRBJ2-6; unclear D gene. Germline V gives CDR1 LNHDA, CDR2 SQIVND (reference sequence). This CDR3 is built from 17 residues. V lost 0 bases, J lost 0 bases, and 9 bases lay in between. CDR3 region: CASSIEARLSGANVLTF. In nucleotides, the CDR3 is TGTGCCAGTAGTATAGAGGCACGTCTCTCTGGGGCCAACGTCCTGACTTTC.

Notes on this clone: One end of the junction fails to match germline, which may point to a read error. DNA for the CDR3: TGTGCCGGGAGTATCTTTTTGAACACTGAAGCTTTCTTT. This gives the protein CAGSIFLNTEAFF. This chain joins TRBV30 and TRBJ1-1; D uncertain. Germline CDR1 GTSNPN, CDR2 SVGIG (reference sequence). The CDR3 runs to 13 residues.

The V call is TRBV28, the J call TRBJ2-7, with D unresolved. V was cut by 5 bases and J by 2 bases, with 4 bases left in between. The CDR3 spans 11 residues. CDR1 and CDR2 (germline): MDHEN, SYDVKM. CDR3 loop: CASSLAYEQYF. The CDR3 DNA reads TGTGCCAGCAGTCTCGCCTACGAGCAGTACTTC. Variable domain in full (rest from reference TRBV28 and TRBJ2-7): DVKVTQSSRYLVKRTGEKVFLECVQDMDHENMFWYRQDPGLGLRLIYFSYDVKMKEKGDIPEGYSVSREKKERFSLILESASTNQTSMYLCASSLAYEQYFGPGTRLTVT.

V is TRBV6-1 and J is TRBJ2-7; maybe TRBD1 (5 bases). The V end lost 8 bases, the J end lost 3 bases, and 17 bases lay between the germline ends. There are 14 residues in the CDR3. The germline gives CDR1 MNHNS, CDR2 SASEGT. CDR3 sequence: CASEDSNKDYEQYF. The CDR3 DNA sequence: TGTGCCAGCGAAGACAGCAACAAGGACTACGAGCAGTACTTC.

The chain links TRBV2 to TRBJ1-3; D is unresolved. This CDR3 region has 14 residues. Deletions cut 6 bases from V and 0 bases from J, with 9 bases between. CDR1 SNHLY and CDR2 FYNNEI come from the germline V gene. The CDR3 nucleotides read TGTGCCAGCAGCCCGCCCAGCTCTGGAAACACCATATATTTT. Translated: CASSPPSSGNTIYF.

The chain joins TRBV28 to TRBJ2-7, with D unclear. Germline CDR1 reads MDHEN; CDR2 reads SYDVKM. V lost 4 bases and J 7 bases, leaving 17 bases between the germline ends. This CDR3 is 14 amino acids long. The CDR3 is CASSWALIPREQYF. The CDR3 DNA sequence: TGTGCCAGCAGTTGGGCCTTAATCCCACGTGAGCAGTACTTC. The full variable domain, with the rest looked up from reference TRBV28 and TRBJ2-7, is DVKVTQSSRYLVKRTGEKVFLECVQDMDHENMFWYRQDPGLGLRLIYFSYDVKMKEKGDIPEGYSVSREKKERFSLILESASTNQTSMYLCASSWALIPREQYFGPGTRLTVT.

The V and J genes are TRBV28 and TRBJ1-2; D possibly corresponds to TRBD1 (5 bases). Between the trimmed V and J ends, which lost 5 bases and 5 bases, there was a span of 18 bases. Germline assignment: CDR1 MDHEN and CDR2 SYDVKM. The CDR3 covers 15 residues. The CDR3 sequence is CASSPDTRRRYGYTF. CDR3 sequence (DNA): TGTGCCAGCAGTCCGGACACCCGGAGAAGGTATGGCTACACCTTC.

The chain joins TRBV4-1 to TRBJ2-7; D ambiguous. The V gene's germline CDR1 is MGHRA and CDR2 YSYEKL. With 8 bases removed from V and 4 bases from J, the gap between germline ends came to 9 bases. There are 11 residues in the CDR3. Here the CDR3 reads CASGPGYEQYF. In DNA, the CDR3 is TGCGCCAGCGGCCCAGGTTACGAGCAGTACTTC.

The chain employs TRBV27 and TRBJ1-1; 7 bases map to TRBD1. The CDR3 runs 16 residues. CDR1 MNHEY and CDR2 SMNVEV come from the germline V gene (reference sequence). The junction had 9 bases not matched to a gene; V was cut back by 5 bases and J by 0 bases. CDR3 sequence (DNA): TGTGCCAGCAGTCAAAGACAGGGTTGGATGAACACTGAAGCTTTCTTT. This sequence encodes CASSQRQGWMNTEAFF.

The chain combines TRBV29-1 with TRBJ1-1, with 7 bases aligning to TRBD1. With V trimmed by 8 bases and J by 6 bases, 9 bases remained unmatched. The CDR3 extends over 12 amino acids. Germline CDR1 reads SQVTM; CDR2 reads ANQGSEA. The CDR3 sequence: CSTSGQFAEAFF. CDR3 sequence (DNA): TGCAGCACCTCGGGACAGTTTGCTGAAGCTTTCTTT.

J is TRBJ2-2 and V is TRBV18, with D possibly matching TRBD1 (6 bases). V shed 3 bases and J shed 4 bases, with 12 bases lying between them. The germline V gene encodes CDR1 KGHSH and CDR2 LQKENI. CDR3 length equals 15 residues. The CDR3: CASSPRDIPTGELFF. The CDR3 DNA follows: TGTGCCAGCTCACCCCGGGACATACCCACCGGGGAGCTGTTTTTT.

V gene TRBV5-8 combines with J gene TRBJ2-5; D is uncertain. Per the germline V gene, CDR1 is SGHTS and CDR2 is YDEGEE. Trimming took off 6 bases at V and 5 bases at J, with 5 bases between the two ends. The CDR3 has 10 amino acids. The CDR3 region is CASIVETQYF. The CDR3 bases are TGTGCCAGCATCGTGGAGACCCAGTACTTC. The whole variable domain, filled in from reference TRBV5-8 and TRBJ2-5, reads EAGVTQSPTHLIKTRGQQATLRCSPISGHTSVYWYQQALGLGLQFLLWYDEGEERNRGNFPPRFSGRQFPNYSSELNVNALELEDSALYLCASIVETQYFGPGTRLLVL.

CDR3: CASSHDRGRNNEQFF. In DNA, the CDR3 is TGTGCCAGCTCACATGACAGGGGGCGGAACAATGAGCAGTTCTTC. The chain links TRBV18 to TRBJ2-1, with 10 nucleotides matching TRBD1. The CDR3 loop spans 15 amino acids. J lost 5 bases, V lost 4 bases, and 5 bases had no gene match. Per germline, CDR1 KGHSH and CDR2 LQKENI.

The gene calls are TRBV7-7 and TRBJ2-6; a weak D match, TRBD1 (5 bases). The CDR3 contains 16 residues. CDR1 is SSHAT and CDR2 is FNYEAQ in the germline V gene (reference sequence). V was trimmed by 5 bases and J by 6 bases, leaving 17 bases between them. CDR3 protein: CASSPVIGVEANVLTF. The CDR3 region has the DNA TGTGCCAGCAGCCCGGTAATAGGGGTTGAGGCCAACGTCCTGACTTTC.

The chain uses TRBV6-4 and TRBJ1-1; D is ambiguous. The V gene lost 6 bases and the J gene lost 0 bases, with 11 bases spanning the gap. This CDR3 spans 14 amino acids. CDR1 and CDR2 from the germline V gene are MRHNA and SNTAGT. DNA for the CDR3: TGTGCCAGCAGGGAGGAGAACATGAACACTGAAGCTTTCTTT. It codes for CASREENMNTEAFF.

This clone was observed a handful of times. The V call is TRBV29-1, the J call TRBJ2-2; D possibly corresponds to TRBD1 (5 bases). Deletions cut 7 bases from V and 4 bases from J, with 10 bases between. Germline CDR1 is SQVTM and CDR2 is ANQGSEA. The CDR3 runs to 12 residues. The CDR3 protein is CSGTQVTGELFF. For the CDR3, the DNA is TGCAGCGGCACACAGGTCACCGGGGAGCTGTTTTTT.

The gene calls are TRBV5-1 and TRBJ2-1, with TRBD2 identical over 10 bases. Germline V CDR1 and CDR2: SGHRS, YFSETQ. Trimming took 2 bases from V and 9 from J; bases not matched to a gene: 2. This CDR3 contains 13 residues. The CDR3 protein is CASSLAGGVEQFF. The CDR3 nucleotides are TGCGCCAGCAGCTTAGCGGGAGGGGTTGAGCAGTTCTTC.

This clone occurred a few times. The V gene is TRBV10-3, the J gene TRBJ2-5, with 11 bases aligning to TRBD2. The J call is doubtful: the DNA matches TRBJ2-7 better. The CDR3 has 14 residues. CDR1 and CDR2 from the germline V gene are ENHRY and SYGVKD. The CDR3, as DNA: TGTGCCATCAGTGCAATAGCGGGGGGGCACGAGCAGTACTTC. This codes for CAISAIAGGHEQYF.

The genes are TRBV27 and TRBJ1-5, with D unclear. V was pared by 2 bases and J by 3 bases, with 8 bases between. The CDR3 runs 14 residues. In germline, CDR1 is MNHEY, CDR2 SMNVEV (reference sequence). As DNA, the CDR3 is TGTGCCAGCAGTTTAGTCGGAGCCAATCAGCCCCAGCATTTT. Translated: CASSLVGANQPQHF.

Comment on this clone: The junction departs from the called germline gene at one end, perhaps through a read error. CDR3 sequence reads: CARSLGRTGSTDTQYF. CDR3 nucleotides: TGCGCCCGCAGCTTGGGACGGACAGGAAGCACAGATACGCAGTATTTT. The V gene is TRBV5-1, the J gene TRBJ2-3; TRBD1 aligns across 7 bases. The CDR3 consists of 16 residues. CDR1 and CDR2 (germline): SGHRS, YFSETQ.

V usage is TRBV7-2 and J usage is TRBJ2-2; D is ambiguous. This CDR3 region has 12 residues. V lost 6 bases, J lost 3 bases, and 5 bases lay in between. In germline, CDR1 is SGHTA, CDR2 FQGNSA. CDR3 protein: CASRYYTGELFF. CDR3 nucleotide sequence: TGTGCCAGCAGATACTACACCGGGGAGCTGTTTTTT.

The chain recombines TRBV11-3 with TRBJ2-2, with D perhaps TRBD2 (6 bases). V was shortened by 1 base and J by 1 base, with 10 bases between the two germline ends. This CDR3 comprises 16 residues. CDR1 SGHNT and CDR2 YENEEA come from the germline V gene. CDR3 amino acids: CASSLVSGENTGELFF. CDR3 sequence (DNA): TGTGCCAGCAGCTTAGTCTCGGGGGAGAACACCGGGGAGCTGTTTTTT. Supplemented by reference TRBV11-3 and TRBJ2-2, the full variable domain reads EAGVVQSPRYKIIEKKQPVAFWCNPISGHNTLYWYLQNLGQGPELLIRYENEEAVDDSQLPKDRFSAERLKGVDSTLKIQPAELGDSAVYLCASSLVSGENTGELFFGEGSRLTVL.

This clone was detected only once. This rearrangement joins TRBV7-9 to TRBJ1-1; D call uncertain. The germline V and J ends were trimmed by 7 bases and 1 base, with 16 bases remaining between them. Looked up from germline, CDR1 is SEHNR and CDR2 is FQNEAQ (reference sequence). This CDR3 is built from 15 residues. The CDR3: CASTRPSGWNTEAFF. The CDR3, as DNA: TGTGCCAGCACCCGGCCGAGCGGTTGGAACACTGAAGCTTTCTTT. Looking up the rest from reference TRBV7-9 and TRBJ1-1 gives the full variable domain: DTGVSQNPRHKITKRGQNVTFRCDPISEHNRLYWYRQTLGQGPEFLTYFQNEAQLEKSRLLSDRFSAERPKGSFSTLEIQRTEQGDSAMYLCASTRPSGWNTEAFFGQGTRLTVV.